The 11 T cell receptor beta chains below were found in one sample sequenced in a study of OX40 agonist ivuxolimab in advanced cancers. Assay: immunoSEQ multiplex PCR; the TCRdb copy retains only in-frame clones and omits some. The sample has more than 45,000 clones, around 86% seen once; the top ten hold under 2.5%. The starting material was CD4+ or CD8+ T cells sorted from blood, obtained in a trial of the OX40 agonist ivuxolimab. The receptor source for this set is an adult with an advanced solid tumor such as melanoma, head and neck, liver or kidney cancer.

CDR3 protein: CASGPLWNTGELFF. The DNA of the CDR3 is TGTGCCAGTGGACCCCTGTGGAACACCGGGGAGCTGTTTTTT. This chain links TRBV27 with TRBJ2-2, with no clear D. The CDR3 totals 14 residues. Between the trimmed V and J ends, which lost 9 bases and 1 base, there was a span of 12 bases. The germline CDR1 and CDR2 sequences are MNHEY and SMNVEV (reference sequence).

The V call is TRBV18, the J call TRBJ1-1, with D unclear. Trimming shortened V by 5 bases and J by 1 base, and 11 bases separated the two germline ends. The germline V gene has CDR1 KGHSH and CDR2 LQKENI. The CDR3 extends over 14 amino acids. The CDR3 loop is CASSTITENTEAFF. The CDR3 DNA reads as TGTGCCAGCTCAACGATTACGGAGAACACTGAAGCTTTCTTT.

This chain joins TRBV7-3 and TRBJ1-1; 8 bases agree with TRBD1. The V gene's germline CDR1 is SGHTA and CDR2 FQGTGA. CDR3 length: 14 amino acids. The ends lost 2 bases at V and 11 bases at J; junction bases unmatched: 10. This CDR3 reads CASSLLGQGDEAFF. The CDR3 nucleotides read TGTGCCAGCAGCTTATTAGGACAGGGCGACGAGGCTTTCTTT.

In nucleotides, the CDR3 is TGTGCCAGCACAGACAGGGGGACATACGAGCAGTACTTC. Residues: CASTDRGTYEQYF. The chain uses TRBV6-5 and TRBJ2-7; the match to TRBD1 covers 9 bases. Looked up from germline, CDR1 is MNHEY and CDR2 is SVGAGI. This CDR3 is 13 amino acids long. The J segment lost 4 bases and the V segment lost 7 bases, leaving 5 bases of the junction unmatched.

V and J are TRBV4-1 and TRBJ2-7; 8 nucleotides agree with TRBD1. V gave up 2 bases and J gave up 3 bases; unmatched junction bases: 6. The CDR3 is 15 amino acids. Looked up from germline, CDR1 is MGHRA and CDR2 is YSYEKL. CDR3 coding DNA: TGCGCCAGCAGCCAATCCAGGACAGGGCTCTACGAGCAGTACTTC. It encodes CASSQSRTGLYEQYF.

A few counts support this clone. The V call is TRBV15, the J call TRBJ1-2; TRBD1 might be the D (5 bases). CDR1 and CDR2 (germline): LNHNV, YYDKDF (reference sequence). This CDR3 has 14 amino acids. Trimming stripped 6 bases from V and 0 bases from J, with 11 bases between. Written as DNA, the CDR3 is TGTGCCACCAGACGAGCGGGGCCTAACTATGGCTACACCTTC. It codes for CATRRAGPNYGYTF.

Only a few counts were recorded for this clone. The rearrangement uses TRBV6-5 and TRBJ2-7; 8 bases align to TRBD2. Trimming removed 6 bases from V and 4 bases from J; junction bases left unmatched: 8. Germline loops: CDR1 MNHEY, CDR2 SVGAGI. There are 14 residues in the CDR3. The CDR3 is CASSERGTKYEQYF. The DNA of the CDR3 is TGTGCCAGCAGCGAGCGGGGGACCAAATACGAGCAGTACTTC.

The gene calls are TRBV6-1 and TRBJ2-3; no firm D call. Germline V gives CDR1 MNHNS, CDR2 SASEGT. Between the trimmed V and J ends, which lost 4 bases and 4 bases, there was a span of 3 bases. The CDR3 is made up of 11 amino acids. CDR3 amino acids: CASSAADTQYF. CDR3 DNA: TGTGCCAGCAGTGCCGCAGATACGCAGTATTTT.

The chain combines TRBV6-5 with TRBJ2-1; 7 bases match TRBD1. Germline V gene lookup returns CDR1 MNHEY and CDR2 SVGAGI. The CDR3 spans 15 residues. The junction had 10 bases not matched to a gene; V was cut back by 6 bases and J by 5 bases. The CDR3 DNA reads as TGTGCCAGCAGACCCGGGACAGAAATAAACAATGAGCAGTTCTTC. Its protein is CASRPGTEINNEQFF.

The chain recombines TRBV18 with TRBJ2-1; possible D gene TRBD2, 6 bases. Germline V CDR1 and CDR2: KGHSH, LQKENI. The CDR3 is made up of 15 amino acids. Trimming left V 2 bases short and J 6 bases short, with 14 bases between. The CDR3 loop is CASSPRTGVGNEQFF. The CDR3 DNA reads TGTGCCAGCTCACCAAGAACGGGAGTAGGCAATGAGCAGTTCTTC.

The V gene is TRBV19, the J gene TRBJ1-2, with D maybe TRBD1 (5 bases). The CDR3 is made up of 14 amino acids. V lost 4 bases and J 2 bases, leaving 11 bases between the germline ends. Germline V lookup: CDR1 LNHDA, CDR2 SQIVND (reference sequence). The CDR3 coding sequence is TGTGCCAGTAGTAGAGGAGGGGTGAACTATGGCTACACCTTC. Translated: CASSRGGVNYGYTF.